There are a few counts of the clone carrying this T cell receptor beta chain. Its antigen is not known. Among the patients, aged 18 to 65, hyperthyroidism was newly diagnosed and had lasted under 2 months. Uncontrolled infections, other autoimmune diseases, pregnancy or lactation led to exclusion of patients. Out of approximately 10 ml of fresh peripheral blood came the PBMCs. The source material, RNA transcripts, was used to amplify TCR beta CDR3 regions. In the first-round RT-PCR of the TCR CDR3, the HTBI primer set was used. TCRdb passed the multiplex PCR reads through MiXCR, listing each CDR3 protein once. This table holds about 340,000 distinct CDR3 sequences, around 23% found once. V was pared by 3 bases and J by 11 bases, with 4 bases of the junction left unmatched. The CDR3 sequence is 12 residues long. Germline CDR1 reads LNHNV; CDR2 reads YYDKDF (reference sequence). The sample comes from a study of T cells in Graves' hyperthyroidism and ophthalmopathy.

Study observations and caveats: Ophthalmopathy was model-predicted a median roughly 6.2 months pre-onset.

The source material was blood. The clonotype comes from a woman between 45 and 60 years old with Graves' hyperthyroidism. V gene TRBV15 combines with J gene TRBJ1-5; 7 bases line up with TRBD1. The CDR3 DNA is TGTGCCACCAGCAGGGCAGGGGGAGCCCAGCATTTT. Protein sequence: CATSRAGGAQHF.